The T cell receptor beta chain under discussion was sequenced for a study of neurological immune-mediated disorders. In its sample, this clonotype was seen a few times. TCRdb used MiXCR to reprocess the 5' RACE reads, holding one entry per CDR3 protein. In the table there are approximately 74,000 distinct CDR3 sequences, less than 5.5% of which are singletons. After removal of 2 bases from V and 3 bases from J, the junction contained 6 bases not matched to a gene. The CDR3 consists of 15 residues. 2 million PBMCs stored at -80 C were the source of the unsorted libraries. The chain has TRBV12-3 or TRBV12-4 and TRBJ2-7; 8 bases fit TRBD1. The receptor's source is a man aged 18-30 years with multiple sclerosis. The sample was PBMCs. CDR3 in amino acids: CASSLSRDRNYEQYF. In nucleotides, the CDR3 is TGTGCCAGCAGTTTAAGTCGGGACAGGAACTACGAGCAGTACTTC.